Here is one T cell receptor (beta chain) with its context. Participants, patients aged 18 to 65, had newly diagnosed hyperthyroidism with a duration under 2 months. This specimen belongs to a study of T cells in Graves' hyperthyroidism and ophthalmopathy. V dropped 1 base and J dropped 2 bases, with 8 bases sitting between them. The CDR3 loop spans 14 amino acids. Germline V gene data show CDR1 as MNHNY and CDR2 as SVGAGI (reference sequence). Amplification of TCR beta CDR3 regions used RNA as the template. The primer set for the first-round RT-PCR of the TCR CDR3 was HTBI. TCRdb redid the calling of the multiplex PCR reads with MiXCR, one entry per CDR3 protein. The top ten clones hold roughly 7.4% of a sample with hundreds of thousands of distinct CDR3 sequences, more than 15% of them seen once.

Material for sequencing was blood. The receptor comes from a young woman with Graves' hyperthyroidism. The chain has TRBV6-6 and TRBJ2-5; D call uncertain. CDR3 protein: CASSYLKRQETQYF. In DNA form, the CDR3 reads TGTGCCAGCAGTTACTTGAAAAGACAAGAGACCCAGTACTTC.